This T cell receptor (beta chain) was sequenced during a study of Graves' ophthalmopathy and Graves' hyperthyroidism. Study as a whole: Before any treatment was given, at initial diagnosis, peripheral blood was collected.

Amplified TCR beta CDR3 regions were obtained using RNA transcripts as template. First-round RT-PCR used HTBI primers; second-round multiplex PCR followed. TCRdb recomputed calls from the multiplex PCR reads with MiXCR, one row per CDR3 protein. Here the sample spans about 220,000 distinct CDR3 sequences, 20% to 25% being singletons. The CDR3 contains 15 residues. In germline, CDR1 is MNHNS, CDR2 SASEGT. V was shortened by 7 bases and J by 4 bases, with 19 bases between the two germline ends. This clonotype has a handful of counts. Moderate-to-severe activity, CAS at least 3, NOSPECS at least 4 and duration under 3 months characterized donors with ophthalmopathy. Enrollment excluded any patients with other autoimmune diseases, uncontrolled infections, pregnancy or lactation. The starting material, 10 ml of fresh peripheral blood, provided the PBMCs.

The rearrangement links TRBV6-1 to TRBJ1-1, with D possibly matching TRBD1 (6 bases). The clonotype originates from a woman aged 45-59 years with Graves' ophthalmopathy. The sequenced sample consisted of peripheral blood. The DNA of the CDR3 is TGTGCCAGCACCACTAAGGGGGTTTTGGGCACTGAAGCTTTCTTT. Translating it yields CASTTKGVLGTEAFF.